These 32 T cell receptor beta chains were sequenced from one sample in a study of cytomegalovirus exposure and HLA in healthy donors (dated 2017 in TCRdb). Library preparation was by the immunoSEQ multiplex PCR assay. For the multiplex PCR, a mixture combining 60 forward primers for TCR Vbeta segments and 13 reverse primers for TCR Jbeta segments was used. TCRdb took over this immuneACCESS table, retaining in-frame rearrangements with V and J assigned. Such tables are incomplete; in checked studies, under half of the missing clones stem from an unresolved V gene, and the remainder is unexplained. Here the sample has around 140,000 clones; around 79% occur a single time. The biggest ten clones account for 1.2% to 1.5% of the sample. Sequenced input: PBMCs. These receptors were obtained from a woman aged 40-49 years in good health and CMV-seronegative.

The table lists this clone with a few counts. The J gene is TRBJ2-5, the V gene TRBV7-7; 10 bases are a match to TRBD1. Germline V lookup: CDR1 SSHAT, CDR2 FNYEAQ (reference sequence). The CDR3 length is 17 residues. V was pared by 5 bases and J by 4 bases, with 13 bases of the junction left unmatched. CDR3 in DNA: TGTGCCAGCAGCCCAGTCCGTGACAGGGGGCGCGGAGAGACCCAGTACTTC. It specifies CASSPVRDRGRGETQYF. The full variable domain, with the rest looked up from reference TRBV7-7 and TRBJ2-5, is GAGVSQSPRYKVTKRGQDVTLRCDPISSHATLYWYQQALGQGPEFLTYFNYEAQPDKSGLPSDRFSAERPEGSISTLTIQRTEQRDSAMYRCASSPVRDRGRGETQYFGPGTRLLVL.

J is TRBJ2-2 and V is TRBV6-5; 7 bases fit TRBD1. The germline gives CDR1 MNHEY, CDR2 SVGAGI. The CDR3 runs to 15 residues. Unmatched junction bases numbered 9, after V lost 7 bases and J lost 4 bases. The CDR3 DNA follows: TGTGCCAGCAAGACACAGGGGATTGGCACCGGGGAGCTGTTTTTT. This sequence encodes CASKTQGIGTGELFF.

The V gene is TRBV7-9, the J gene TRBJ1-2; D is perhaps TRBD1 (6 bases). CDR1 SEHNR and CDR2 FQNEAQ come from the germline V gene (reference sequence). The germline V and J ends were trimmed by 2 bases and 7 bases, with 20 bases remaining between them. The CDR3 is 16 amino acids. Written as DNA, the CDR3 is TGTGCCAGCAGCTTACCGCCCGGGACAAAAAGGGCTGGCTACACCTTC. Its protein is CASSLPPGTKRAGYTF.

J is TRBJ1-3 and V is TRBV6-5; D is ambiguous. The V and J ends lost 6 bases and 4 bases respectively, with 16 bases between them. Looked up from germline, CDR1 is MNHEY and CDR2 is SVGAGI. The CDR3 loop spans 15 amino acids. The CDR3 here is CASSPTQSLGNTIYF. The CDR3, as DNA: TGTGCCAGCAGCCCAACACAGTCCTTAGGAAACACCATATATTTT.

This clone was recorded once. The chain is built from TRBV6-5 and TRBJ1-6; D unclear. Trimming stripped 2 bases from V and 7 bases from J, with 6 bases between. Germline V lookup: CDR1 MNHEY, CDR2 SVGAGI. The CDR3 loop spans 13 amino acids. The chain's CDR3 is CASSYAGNSPLHF. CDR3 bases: TGTGCCAGCAGTTACGCGGGGAATTCACCCCTCCACTTT.

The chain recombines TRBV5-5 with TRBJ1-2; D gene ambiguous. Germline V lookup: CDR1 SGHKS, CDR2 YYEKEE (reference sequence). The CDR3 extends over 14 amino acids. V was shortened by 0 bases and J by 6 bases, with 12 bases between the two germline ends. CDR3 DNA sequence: TGTGCCAGCAGCTTGGCCATAGCGTGGGATGGCTACACCTTC. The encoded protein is CASSLAIAWDGYTF.

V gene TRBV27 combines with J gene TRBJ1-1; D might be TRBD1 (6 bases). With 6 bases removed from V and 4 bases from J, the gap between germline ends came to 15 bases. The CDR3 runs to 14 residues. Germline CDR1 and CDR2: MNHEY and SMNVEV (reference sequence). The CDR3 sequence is CASRLGQWGTEAFF. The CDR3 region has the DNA TGTGCCAGCAGGCTCGGACAGTGGGGCACTGAAGCTTTCTTT.

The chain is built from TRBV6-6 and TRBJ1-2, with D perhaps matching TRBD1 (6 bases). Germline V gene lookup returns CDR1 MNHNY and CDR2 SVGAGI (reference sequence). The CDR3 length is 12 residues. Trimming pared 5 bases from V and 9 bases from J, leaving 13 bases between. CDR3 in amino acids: CASSGDIQRYTF. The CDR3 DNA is TGTGCCAGCAGTGGGGACATTCAACGCTACACCTTC.

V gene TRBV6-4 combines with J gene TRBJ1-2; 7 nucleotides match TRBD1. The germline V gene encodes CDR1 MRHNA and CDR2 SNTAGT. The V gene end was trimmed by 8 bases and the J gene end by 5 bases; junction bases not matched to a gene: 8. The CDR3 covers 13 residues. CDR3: CASRQGPSYGYTF. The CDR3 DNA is TGTGCCAGCCGACAGGGTCCTTCGTATGGCTACACCTTC.

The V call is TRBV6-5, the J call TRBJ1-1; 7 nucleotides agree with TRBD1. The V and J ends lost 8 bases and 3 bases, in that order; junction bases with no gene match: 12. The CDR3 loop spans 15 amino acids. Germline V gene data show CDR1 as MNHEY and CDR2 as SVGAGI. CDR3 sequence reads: CASVRGGQGDTEAFF. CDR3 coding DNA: TGTGCCAGCGTCAGGGGTGGGCAGGGGGACACTGAAGCTTTCTTT.

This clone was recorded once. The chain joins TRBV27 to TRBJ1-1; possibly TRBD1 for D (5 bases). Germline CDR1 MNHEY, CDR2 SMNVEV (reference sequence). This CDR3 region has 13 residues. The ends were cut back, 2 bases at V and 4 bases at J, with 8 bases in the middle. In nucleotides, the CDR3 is TGTGCCAGCAGTTTACAGGGAGGCACTGAAGCTTTCTTT. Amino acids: CASSLQGGTEAFF.

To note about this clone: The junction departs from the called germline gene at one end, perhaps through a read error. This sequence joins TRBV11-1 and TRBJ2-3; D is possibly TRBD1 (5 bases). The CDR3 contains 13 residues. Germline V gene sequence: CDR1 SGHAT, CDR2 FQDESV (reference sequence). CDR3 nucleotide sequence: TGTGCCAGCAGCTTAGAGGTCCAGGGTCCTCACCATTTT. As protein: CASSLEVQGPHHF.

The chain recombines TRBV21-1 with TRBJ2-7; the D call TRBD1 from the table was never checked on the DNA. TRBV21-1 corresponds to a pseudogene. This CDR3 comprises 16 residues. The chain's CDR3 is CASSKKNPFSVYEQYF. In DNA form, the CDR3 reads TGTGCCAGCAGCAAAAAGAATCCCTTCTCAGTCTACGAGCAGTACTTC.

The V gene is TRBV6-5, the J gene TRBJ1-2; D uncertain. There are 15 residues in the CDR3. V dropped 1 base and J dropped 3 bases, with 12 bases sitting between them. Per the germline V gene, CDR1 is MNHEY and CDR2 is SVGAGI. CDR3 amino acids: CASSYFLGGDYGYTF. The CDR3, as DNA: TGTGCCAGCAGTTACTTCTTGGGCGGGGACTATGGCTACACCTTC.

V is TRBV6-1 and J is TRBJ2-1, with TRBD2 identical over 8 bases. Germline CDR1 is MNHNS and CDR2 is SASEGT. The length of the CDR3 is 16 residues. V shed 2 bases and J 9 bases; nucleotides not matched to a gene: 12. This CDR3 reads CASSEPKRGLVAEQFF. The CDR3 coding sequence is TGTGCCAGCAGTGAACCGAAAAGGGGACTAGTGGCTGAGCAGTTCTTC.

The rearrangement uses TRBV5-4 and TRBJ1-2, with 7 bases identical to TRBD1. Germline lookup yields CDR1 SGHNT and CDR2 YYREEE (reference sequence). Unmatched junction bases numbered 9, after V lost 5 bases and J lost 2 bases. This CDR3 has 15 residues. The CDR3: CASRHTRGVNYGYTF. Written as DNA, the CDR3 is TGTGCCAGCAGGCATACCAGGGGGGTAAACTATGGCTACACCTTC.

In DNA form, the CDR3 reads TGTGCCAGCAGCTTAGCAGGCGGGGGGTACGAGCAGTACTTC. This codes for CASSLAGGGYEQYF. This chain links TRBV7-6 with TRBJ2-7; 8 bases fit TRBD2. The CDR3 is 14 residues long. With 0 bases clipped from V and 4 bases from J, the junction kept 2 bases outside the gene matches. CDR1 is SGHVS and CDR2 is FNYEAQ in the germline V gene.

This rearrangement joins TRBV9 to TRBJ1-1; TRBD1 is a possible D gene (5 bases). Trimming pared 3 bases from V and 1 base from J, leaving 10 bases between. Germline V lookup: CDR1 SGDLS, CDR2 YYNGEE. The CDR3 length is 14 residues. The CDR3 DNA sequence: TGTGCCAGCAGCGAGCAGACAGCGAACACTGAAGCTTTCTTT. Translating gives CASSEQTANTEAFF.

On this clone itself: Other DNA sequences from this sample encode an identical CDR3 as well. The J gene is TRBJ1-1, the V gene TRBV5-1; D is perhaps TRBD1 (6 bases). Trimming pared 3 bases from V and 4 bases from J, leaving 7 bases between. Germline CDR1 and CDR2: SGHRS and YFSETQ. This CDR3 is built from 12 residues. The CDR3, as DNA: TGCGCCAGCAGCTCACAGGGCACTGAAGCTTTCTTT. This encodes CASSSQGTEAFF. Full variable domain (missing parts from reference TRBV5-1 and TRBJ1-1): KAGVTQTPRYLIKTRGQQVTLSCSPISGHRSVSWYQQTPGQGLQFLFEYFSETQRNKGNFPGRFSGRQFSNSRSEMNVSTLELGDSALYLCASSSQGTEAFFGQGTRLTVV.

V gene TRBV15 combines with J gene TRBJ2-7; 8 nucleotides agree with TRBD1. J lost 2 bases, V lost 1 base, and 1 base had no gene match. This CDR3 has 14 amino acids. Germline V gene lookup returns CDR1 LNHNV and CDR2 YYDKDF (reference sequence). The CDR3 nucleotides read TGTGCCACCAGCAGAGGGGACAGGACCTACGAGCAGTACTTC. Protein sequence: CATSRGDRTYEQYF.

The CDR3 bases are TGTGCCAGCAGCACGGACAGGGGGCGCGAGCCCCAGCATTTT. Residues: CASSTDRGREPQHF. The rearrangement links TRBV7-2 to TRBJ1-5; 11 bases map to TRBD1. The CDR3 spans 14 residues. Trimming cost V 5 bases and J 8 bases; bases outside gene matches: 5. The germline CDR1 and CDR2 sequences are SGHTA and FQGNSA.

The DNA for the CDR3 is TGTGCCAGCTCACCGGAGGCAGTCTATGGCTACACCTTC. This sequence encodes CASSPEAVYGYTF. V is TRBV18 and J is TRBJ1-2; D is unresolved. Trimming pared 3 bases from V and 4 bases from J, leaving 9 bases between. The CDR3 sequence is 13 residues long. Germline V gene data show CDR1 as KGHSH and CDR2 as LQKENI.

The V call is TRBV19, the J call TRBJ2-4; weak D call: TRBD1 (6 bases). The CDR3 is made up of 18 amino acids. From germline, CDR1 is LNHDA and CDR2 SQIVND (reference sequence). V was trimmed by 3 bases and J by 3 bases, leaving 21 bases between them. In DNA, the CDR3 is TGTGCCAGTAGTATTGATCTCCGGACAGCGACGTACAAAAACATTCAGTACTTC. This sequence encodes CASSIDLRTATYKNIQYF.

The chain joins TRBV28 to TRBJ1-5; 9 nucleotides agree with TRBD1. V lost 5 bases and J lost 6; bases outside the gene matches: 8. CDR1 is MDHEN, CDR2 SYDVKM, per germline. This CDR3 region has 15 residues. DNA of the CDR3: TGTGCCAGCAGTATTCCGGGACAGGGACTTCAGCCCCAGCATTTT. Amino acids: CASSIPGQGLQPQHF.

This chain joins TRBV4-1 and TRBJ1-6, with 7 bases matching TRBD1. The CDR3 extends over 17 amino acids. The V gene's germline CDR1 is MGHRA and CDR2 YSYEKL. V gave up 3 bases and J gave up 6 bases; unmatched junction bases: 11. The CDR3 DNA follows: TGCGCCAGCAGCCACAACCCTGGCAGGGGGATTAATTCACCCCTCCACTTT. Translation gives CASSHNPGRGINSPLHF.

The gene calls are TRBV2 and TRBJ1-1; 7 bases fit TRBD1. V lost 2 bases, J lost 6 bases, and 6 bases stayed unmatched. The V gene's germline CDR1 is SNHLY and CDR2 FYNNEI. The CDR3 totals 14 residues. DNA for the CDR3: TGTGCCAGCAGTGAACCGTACAGGGGCCCTGAAGCTTTCTTT. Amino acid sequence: CASSEPYRGPEAFF.

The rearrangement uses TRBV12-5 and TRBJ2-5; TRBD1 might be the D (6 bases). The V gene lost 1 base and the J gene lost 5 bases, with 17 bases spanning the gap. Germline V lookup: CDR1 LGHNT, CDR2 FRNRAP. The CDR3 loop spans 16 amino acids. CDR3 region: CASGLGVSTGGETQYF. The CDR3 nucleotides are TGTGCTAGTGGTTTGGGGGTGTCGACAGGCGGCGAGACCCAGTACTTC.

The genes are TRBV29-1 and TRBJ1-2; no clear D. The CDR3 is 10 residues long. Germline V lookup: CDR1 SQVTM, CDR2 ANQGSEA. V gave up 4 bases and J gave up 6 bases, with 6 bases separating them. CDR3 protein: CSVGRDGYTF. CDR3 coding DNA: TGCAGCGTTGGTCGGGATGGCTACACCTTC.

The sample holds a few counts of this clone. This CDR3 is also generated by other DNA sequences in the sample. CDR3 protein: CASSSLGAGVTGELFF. The DNA of the CDR3 is TGTGCCAGCAGCTCGCTCGGGGCAGGGGTGACCGGGGAGCTGTTTTTT. V gene TRBV5-6 combines with J gene TRBJ2-2, with D maybe TRBD1 (6 bases). Germline CDR1 reads SGHDT; CDR2 reads YYEEEE. With 3 bases removed from V and 5 bases from J, the gap between germline ends came to 17 bases. The CDR3 sequence is 16 residues long.

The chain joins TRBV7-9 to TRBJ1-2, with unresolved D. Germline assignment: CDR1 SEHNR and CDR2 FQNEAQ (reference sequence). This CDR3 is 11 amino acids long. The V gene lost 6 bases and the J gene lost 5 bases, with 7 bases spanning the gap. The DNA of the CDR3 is TGTGCCAGCAGTCCCGGTTATGGCTACACCTTC. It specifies CASSPGYGYTF.

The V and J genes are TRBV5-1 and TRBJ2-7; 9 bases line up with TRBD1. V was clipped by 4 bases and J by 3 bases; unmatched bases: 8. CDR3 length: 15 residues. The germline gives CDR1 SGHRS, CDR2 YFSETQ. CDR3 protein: CASSPEGTGYYEQYF. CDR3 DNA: TGCGCCAGCAGCCCGGAGGGGACAGGGTACTACGAGCAGTACTTC.

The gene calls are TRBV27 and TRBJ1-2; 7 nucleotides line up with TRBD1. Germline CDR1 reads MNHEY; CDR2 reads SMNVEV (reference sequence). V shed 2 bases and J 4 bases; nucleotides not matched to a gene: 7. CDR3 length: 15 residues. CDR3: CASSLAGQNGYGYTF. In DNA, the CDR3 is TGTGCCAGCAGTTTAGCGGGACAGAATGGCTATGGCTACACCTTC.